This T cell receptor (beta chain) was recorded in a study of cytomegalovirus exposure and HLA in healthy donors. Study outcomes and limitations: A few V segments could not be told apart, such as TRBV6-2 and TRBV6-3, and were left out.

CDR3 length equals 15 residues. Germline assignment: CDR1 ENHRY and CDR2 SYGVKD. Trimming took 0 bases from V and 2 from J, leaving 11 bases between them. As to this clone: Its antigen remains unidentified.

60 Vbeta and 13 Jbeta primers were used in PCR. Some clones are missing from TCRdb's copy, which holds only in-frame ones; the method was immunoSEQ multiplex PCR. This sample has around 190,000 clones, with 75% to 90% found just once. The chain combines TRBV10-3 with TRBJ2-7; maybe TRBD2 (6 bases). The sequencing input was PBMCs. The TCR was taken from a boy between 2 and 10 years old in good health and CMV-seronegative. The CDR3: CAISESGTLTYEQYF. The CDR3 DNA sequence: TGTGCCATCAGTGAGTCTGGGACTTTAACCTACGAGCAGTACTTC.